What follows are 22 T cell receptor beta chains derived from one specimen sequenced in a study of shared clonotypes between healthy human individuals. Sequencing used immunoSEQ multiplex PCR; TCRdb keeps in-frame clones, though not all of them. The sample lists some 2.3 million clones; 85% to 95% were seen once. The sequenced material came from naive CD4+ T cells from PBMCs. Sample subset: CD45RA+ positively selected. The source of these receptors is a man aged 18 to 30 in good health. Some clones in this sample may be carry-over from other donors' samples.

The rearrangement links TRBV7-3 to TRBJ2-2, with TRBD1 as a possible D gene (5 bases). Germline V gives CDR1 SGHTA, CDR2 FQGTGA. There are 16 residues in the CDR3. V was cut by 2 bases and J by 1 base, with 11 bases left in between. The CDR3 loop is CASSLQGWGNTGELFF. CDR3 nucleotides: TGTGCCAGCAGCTTACAGGGCTGGGGGAACACCGGGGAGCTGTTTTTT.

The V gene is TRBV7-9, the J gene TRBJ1-1, with D unresolved. The CDR3 has 14 amino acids. The germline CDR1 and CDR2 sequences are SEHNR and FQNEAQ (reference sequence). Between the trimmed V and J ends, which lost 4 bases and 3 bases, there was a span of 12 bases. The CDR3 region has the DNA TGTGCCAGCAGCTCGCGCGGGGATTACACTGAAGCTTTCTTT. Amino acid sequence: CASSSRGDYTEAFF.

The chain recombines TRBV7-7 with TRBJ2-5; maybe TRBD1 (5 bases). Germline V gene lookup returns CDR1 SSHAT and CDR2 FNYEAQ (reference sequence). This CDR3 is 15 amino acids long. With 5 bases removed from V and 3 bases from J, the gap between germline ends came to 16 bases. The CDR3 DNA reads TGTGCCAGCAGCCCCAACCAGGGCGGAGAAGAGACCCAGTACTTC. As protein: CASSPNQGGEETQYF.

Remarks on this clone: Additional DNA sequences in this sample encode the identical CDR3. The CDR3 DNA reads as TGTGCCAGTAGTAGCTACAATGAGCAGTTCTTC. Protein sequence: CASSSYNEQFF. V and J are TRBV19 and TRBJ2-1; no clear D. There are 11 residues in the CDR3. CDR1 is LNHDA, CDR2 SQIVND, per germline (reference sequence). Deletions cut 4 bases from V and 3 bases from J, with 1 base between. The complete variable domain, with remaining parts taken from reference TRBV19 and TRBJ2-1, reads DGGITQSPKYLFRKEGQNVTLSCEQNLNHDAMYWYRQDPGQGLRLIYYSQIVNDFQKGDIAEGYSVSREKKESFPLTVTSAQKNPTAFYLCASSSYNEQFFGPGTRLTVL.

In its sample, this clone was seen a few times. The chain is built from TRBV10-3 and TRBJ2-3; no reliable D call. Germline V lookup: CDR1 ENHRY, CDR2 SYGVKD. This CDR3 spans 15 amino acids. The germline V and J ends were trimmed by 4 bases and 1 base, with 12 bases remaining between them. CDR3: CAISAARLRTDTQYF. CDR3 nucleotide sequence: TGTGCCATCAGTGCGGCACGGCTACGCACAGATACGCAGTATTTT.

V gene TRBV5-1 combines with J gene TRBJ2-7, with TRBD2 identical over 7 bases. V lost 3 bases and J lost 6; bases outside the gene matches: 12. The germline V gene encodes CDR1 SGHRS and CDR2 YFSETQ. CDR3 length: 15 amino acids. CDR3 sequence (DNA): TGCGCCAGCAGCTCCCCCTCGGGAGGTTGGTCCGAGCAGTACTTC. Translated, it gives CASSSPSGGWSEQYF.

CDR3 amino acids: CASSWTGSGTEAFF. The CDR3 region has the DNA TGTGCCAGCAGCTGGACAGGGTCCGGCACTGAAGCTTTCTTT. V and J are TRBV7-9 and TRBJ1-1; 8 bases are a match to TRBD1. The V gene end was trimmed by 4 bases and the J gene end by 4 bases; junction bases not matched to a gene: 5. Germline V gene data show CDR1 as SEHNR and CDR2 as FQNEAQ (reference sequence). The CDR3 is 14 amino acids.

The V gene is TRBV5-1, the J gene TRBJ2-5, with 7 bases fitting TRBD1. Looked up from germline, CDR1 is SGHRS and CDR2 is YFSETQ. Trimming at V came to 0 bases and at J to 5 bases, leaving 16 bases not matched to a gene. CDR3 length: 18 residues. The CDR3 protein is CASSLGDRVVRFWETQYF. The CDR3 nucleotides are TGCGCCAGCAGCTTGGGAGACAGGGTAGTTCGATTTTGGGAGACCCAGTACTTC.

This chain joins TRBV20-1 and TRBJ2-5, with D uncertain. V was cut by 4 bases and J by 9 bases, with 6 bases left in between. This CDR3 contains 9 residues. From germline, CDR1 is DFQATT and CDR2 SNEGSKA (reference sequence). The CDR3 coding sequence is TGCAGTGCTACCCGGGCCCAGTACTTC. It translates to CSATRAQYF.

The V gene is TRBV5-4, the J gene TRBJ2-7; tentatively, D is TRBD1 (5 bases). Germline CDR1 and CDR2: SGHNT and YYREEE (reference sequence). This CDR3 has 14 amino acids. Trimming pared 4 bases from V and 4 bases from J, leaving 15 bases between. In nucleotides, the CDR3 is TGTGCCAGCAGCGCCGAGAGACAGCGATACGAGCAGTACTTC. It is translated as CASSAERQRYEQYF.

This clone was seen only once. The identical CDR3 is also encoded by other nucleotide sequences in the sample. The rearrangement links TRBV5-1 to TRBJ2-7; D not resolved. Germline CDR1 SGHRS, CDR2 YFSETQ. The CDR3 extends over 12 amino acids. Trimming pared 0 bases from V and 3 bases from J, leaving 4 bases between. The CDR3 DNA reads as TGCGCCAGCAGCTTGGCTAGCTACGAGCAGTACTTC. This encodes CASSLASYEQYF.

A note on this clone: The sample holds other DNA sequences that translate to the same CDR3. The rearrangement joins TRBV9 to TRBJ2-7, with D unclear. This CDR3 spans 14 amino acids. Trimming removed 0 bases at V and 1 base at J, with 8 bases between. Germline-derived CDR1 and CDR2 are SGDLS and YYNGEE. Written as DNA, the CDR3 is TGTGCCAGCAGCGTAGATCCCGGGTCCTACGAGCAGTACTTC. It codes for CASSVDPGSYEQYF.

The V and J genes are TRBV19 and TRBJ1-5, with 7 bases fitting TRBD1. The ends lost 7 bases at V and 1 base at J; junction bases unmatched: 10. Germline V gene lookup returns CDR1 LNHDA and CDR2 SQIVND (reference sequence). There are 16 residues in the CDR3. CDR3 in amino acids: CASNTPQGGSNQPQHF. In DNA form, the CDR3 reads TGTGCCAGTAATACCCCCCAGGGGGGCAGCAATCAGCCCCAGCATTTT.

The rearrangement uses TRBV28 and TRBJ2-7; 10 bases map to TRBD2. Per germline, CDR1 MDHEN and CDR2 SYDVKM. CDR3 length: 15 residues. The ends lost 6 bases at V and 2 bases at J; junction bases unmatched: 7. The CDR3 loop is CASSPTSGIPYEQYF. In DNA form, the CDR3 reads TGTGCCAGCAGCCCCACTAGCGGGATTCCCTACGAGCAGTACTTC.

The chain uses TRBV7-9 and TRBJ2-6; D possibly matches TRBD1 or TRBD2 (5 bases each). The V gene's germline CDR1 is SEHNR and CDR2 FQNEAQ (reference sequence). Trimming shortened V by 4 bases and J by 2 bases, and 15 bases separated the two germline ends. CDR3 size: 17 residues. In DNA, the CDR3 is TGTGCCAGCAGCTGGAGGCAGGGTGCGCCTGGGGCCAACGTCCTGACTTTC. Amino acids: CASSWRQGAPGANVLTF.

The chain links TRBV7-2 to TRBJ1-1, with 7 bases that match TRBD1. The V segment lost 7 bases and the J segment 3 bases; nucleotides outside the gene matches: 5. Per germline, CDR1 SGHTA and CDR2 FQGNSA. The length of the CDR3 is 13 residues. Written as DNA, the CDR3 is TGTGCCAGCAACCTACAGGGGTACACTGAAGCTTTCTTT. The encoded protein is CASNLQGYTEAFF.

This clone was seen only once. The CDR3 region is CASSLRRAGQGADEQYF. The CDR3 DNA reads TGCGCCAGCAGCCTTAGAAGGGCGGGACAGGGGGCGGACGAGCAGTACTTC. V and J are TRBV4-1 and TRBJ2-7; TRBD1 matches 12 bases. This CDR3 has 17 residues. J gave up 5 bases and V 4 bases, and 12 bases lay outside the gene matches. Germline V gene data show CDR1 as MGHRA and CDR2 as YSYEKL.

The chain employs TRBV11-3 and TRBJ2-5; D is perhaps TRBD1 (5 bases). CDR3 length: 13 residues. From germline, CDR1 is SGHNT and CDR2 YENEEA. V dropped 5 bases and J dropped 6 bases, with 13 bases sitting between them. Here the CDR3 reads CASSNGARQTQYF. Written as DNA, the CDR3 is TGTGCCAGCAGCAATGGGGCGCGGCAGACCCAGTACTTC.

The chain is built from TRBV6-1 and TRBJ2-6; no definite D call. V lost 6 bases, J lost 1 base, and 4 bases lay in between. The CDR3 extends over 13 amino acids. The V gene's germline CDR1 is MNHNS and CDR2 SASEGT. This CDR3 reads CASRRSGANVLTF. The CDR3 region has the DNA TGTGCCAGCAGGAGATCTGGGGCCAACGTCCTGACTTTC.

This chain connects TRBV9 to TRBJ2-2; D not resolved. The length of the CDR3 is 14 residues. In germline, CDR1 is SGDLS, CDR2 YYNGEE. Trimming stripped 0 bases from V and 6 bases from J, with 9 bases between. CDR3 sequence reads: CASSVVVGSGELFF. CDR3 in DNA: TGTGCCAGCAGCGTAGTGGTAGGTTCCGGGGAGCTGTTTTTT.

In its sample, this clone was seen once. The rearrangement links TRBV6-5 to TRBJ1-3, with 7 bases identical to TRBD1. The germline V gene has CDR1 MNHEY and CDR2 SVGAGI. The CDR3 has 15 amino acids. The V and J ends lost 6 bases and 0 bases, in that order; junction bases with no gene match: 5. CDR3 sequence reads: CASREQGNSGNTIYF. The CDR3 region has the DNA TGTGCCAGCAGAGAACAGGGGAACTCTGGAAACACCATATATTTT.

The chain links TRBV9 to TRBJ1-4, with D possibly being TRBD1 (5 bases). Trimming shortened V by 4 bases and J by 0 bases, and 16 bases separated the two germline ends. The CDR3 length is 17 residues. In germline, CDR1 is SGDLS, CDR2 YYNGEE. The CDR3 protein is CASSPHSRGTTNEKLFF. The CDR3 DNA reads as TGTGCCAGCAGCCCCCATAGTAGGGGAACAACTAATGAAAAACTGTTTTTT.